The source of this T cell receptor beta chain is a study of cytomegalovirus exposure and HLA in healthy donors. 13 Jbeta primers and 60 Vbeta primers were used for the PCR. This table comes from immunoSEQ multiplex PCR, and its TCRdb copy is limited to in-frame clones, with some not included. Among about 85,000 clones listed, 60% to 80% were seen once. V lost 0 bases to trimming and J lost 4 bases; unmatched junction nucleotides: 1. The CDR3 contains 15 residues. The germline CDR1 and CDR2 sequences are KGHSH and LQKENI. Sequencing was done on a sample of PBMCs. The origin of this receptor is a woman between 45 and 60 years old in good health and CMV-seropositive. The chain uses TRBV18 and TRBJ1-1, with 11 positions matching TRBD1. CDR3 DNA: TGTGCCAGCTCACCACCGGGACAGGGGGTCACTGAAGCTTTCTTT. Its translation is CASSPPGQGVTEAFF. Using reference TRBV18 and TRBJ1-1 for the parts outside the CDR3, the full variable domain is NAGVMQNPRHLVRRRGQEARLRCSPMKGHSHVYWYRQLPEEGLKFMVYLQKENIIDESGMPKERFSAEFPKEGPSILRIQQVVRGDSAAYFCASSPPGQGVTEAFFGQGTRLTVV.